Described below is a single TCR beta chain sequence and its context. This receptor's antigen is unknown. The sample holds no much larger clone one base away, and base qualities are not on file. Looking up the germline V gene (reference sequence) yields CDR1 SGHNT and CDR2 YYREEE. The CDR3 covers 16 residues, taking in both the cysteine and the phenylalanine. The CDR3 DNA has 48 bases and is translated from base 1. A distance of 15 bases separates the germline ends of V and J, which lose 3 bases and 5 bases respectively. The data were obtained in a study of cytomegalovirus exposure and HLA in healthy donors (dated by TCRdb to 2016 to 2017). With respect to the entire study: An earlier analysis of approximately 640 of the donors reported more than 250 Gb of sequence data and around 110 million unique TCR beta sequences from about 200 million T cells. An early release covering about 600 HLA-typed donors comprised about 320 gigabases of sequencing data and approximately 85 million unique TCR sequences. Among the roughly 400 genotyped donors, around 81% belonged to the genetic ancestry cluster associated with self-reported Caucasian donors. The study was designed to test whether signatures of past pathogen exposure could be identified by cataloging public T cell receptors. The study used immunosequencing to profile the T cell repertoires of several hundred subjects and linked those repertoires to cytomegalovirus serostatus. A separate validation cohort of more than 100 different subjects was used in addition to the 666-subject first cohort. To predict cytomegalovirus infection status, the study brought together high-throughput TCR immunosequencing, statistical association of individual TCRs with disease status, and machine learning. A later analysis re-analyzed previously published TCR beta repertoires from about 600 donors and added high-resolution HLA genotyping to study TCR occurrence patterns. Rather than using new phenotypic data, the later analysis identified candidate immune exposures from TCR beta sequences and from how often those sequences occurred across donors. To decide whether each TCR beta V gene segment behaved as functional or pseudogenic, an earlier analysis of approximately 590 of the donors relied on high-throughput TCR beta sequencing. Alongside the repertoire data, information on donor age, sex, ethnicity and CMV serostatus was compiled. In a later genetic analysis, genome-wide SNP genotypes for about three fifths of the roughly 670 donors were used, and that subset was treated as a discovery cohort. All discovery cohort repertoires had been generated using a single sequencing platform. HLA typing covered class I and class II loci at four-digit resolution. Typing coverage varied by locus: roughly 629-640 donors for A, B, C, DRB1 and DQB1; approximately 500 for DQA1; about 570 for DPA1; approximately 490 for DPB1. Roughly five DR-DQ haplotypes were handled as single units for association and clustering because linkage in the cohort was strong. Among almost 400 genotyped donors of the cohort, an average of approximately 240,000 unique TCR beta nucleotide sequences were sequenced per donor, 15% to 20% of them non-productive.

The cohort comprised hundreds of healthy bone marrow donors. All cohort members were sampled while nominally healthy, although unrecorded immune exposures were likely present. The donor was CMV seronegative and belonged to the group of over 300 seronegative cohort members. A peripheral blood sample was collected from each donor, and TCR beta sequencing was performed on peripheral blood mononuclear cells. Genomic DNA extraction from the blood cell samples was performed with the Qiagen DNeasy Blood Extraction Kit. The protocol used for the library was the immunoSEQ multiplex PCR assay. The multiplex PCR relied on a mix of 60 forward primers for TCR Vbeta segments and 13 reverse primers for TCR Jbeta segments. The CDR3 region of rearranged TCR beta genes was amplified from genomic DNA by a multiplex PCR assay. Amplified TCR beta libraries were sequenced as 87-base-pair reads on the Illumina HiSeq System. The authors processed their data as follows. A later analysis counted 75 million to 100 million unique TCR beta chains across the 700 or so repertoires, and 9 million to 14 million of these chains were shared by at least two donors. A nearest-neighbor algorithm error-corrected the raw reads and collapsed the reads into unique sequences, merging closely related sequences to remove PCR and sequencing errors. To assign V, D and J gene segments, CDR3 sequences were aligned to IMGT reference sequences. Each retained sequence needed at least a six-nucleotide match to both a V gene segment and a J gene segment. A rearrangement was called productive if the CDR3 had no stop codons and remained in frame with V and J, and every other rearrangement was called non-productive. CDR3 was defined according to IMGT convention as the region running from the second conserved V-encoded cysteine to the conserved J-encoded phenylalanine. Sequences without an unambiguous match to a single V gene segment were excluded from the earlier analysis of almost 600 of the donors. In an earlier analysis of more than 500 of the donors, a V segment was called functional when productive rearrangements were above 56.7%, and segregating when the standard deviation between donors exceeded 5%. A statistical classification framework was developed to diagnose cytomegalovirus status using the catalog of TCR beta chain sequences. V and J gene assignment, in a later analysis, came from comparing TCR nucleotide sequences with IMGT/GENE-DB human TR gene sequences. The TCRdist pipeline was used in a later analysis to assign CDR3 sequences and most-parsimonious VDJ recombination scenarios. A later analysis defined each TCR beta chain by its CDR3 amino acid sequence plus V-gene family, and excluded reads lacking a unique V-gene family. As a way to deal with suspected cross-contamination and a sequencing artifact, a later analysis dropped over 550 nucleotide sequences that were highly shared and had low generation probability. In a later analysis, a clonal expansion index was calculated for each public chain from normalized within-repertoire ranks of inferred template counts. In a later analysis, generation probabilities were computed with a VDJ recombination model fitted to out-of-frame rearrangements, and the resulting probabilities were checked against IGoR. A later analysis scored TCR-TCR, TCR-HLA and TCR-CMV co-occurrence with hypergeometric tests, applying a repertoire-size bias correction to TCR pairs. A later analysis estimated false discovery rates by permuting HLA or CMV assignments 20 times. In a later analysis, co-occurring TCRs were grouped with DBSCAN, and TCRdist sequence similarity was added when clustering was performed within HLA-allele-positive subsets. Repertoires with fewer than 30,000 or more than 120,000 public chains were left out of co-occurrence clustering, as were five repertoires with anomalous nucleotide sharing. The table comes from immuneACCESS by way of TCRdb, which keeps in-frame sequences with V and J called. Part of the clones is missing from these tables; in studies checked, under half for an unresolved V gene and the rest for unknown reasons. The V and J calls and clone size were taken over from that table, and D and trimming were inferred from the DNA. Across this sample there are 150,000 to 200,000 clones, with 82% seen only once. The biggest ten clones account for less than 2% of the sample.

Overall study results and their limits: In a later analysis, most CMV-associated TCR beta chains were found to appear HLA-restricted, with HLA associations seemingly driven largely by CMV exposure. In a later analysis, TCR association rates were found to vary across HLA loci, with the most associated TCRs seen for DRB1 alleles and the fewest for HLA-C alleles. In a later genetic analysis, fewer N-insertions in productive TCRs were reported among donors in an Asian-associated ancestry cluster than the roughly 700-donor mean. The classifier was reported to diagnose cytomegalovirus status with high specificity and sensitivity in both the original cohort and the validation cohort. According to the authors, the approach could potentially be generalized to other disease states and immunological phenotypes. Most TCR sequences were observed very rarely across donors, whereas some public TCRs were present in many individuals. The only immune exposure information available for the cohort was CMV serostatus. In vitro tests confirmed that three of the cytomegalovirus-associated TCR beta chains recognize cytomegalovirus antigens. In a later analysis, HLA-associated TCR beta chains were found to be more clonally expanded and to have lower generation probabilities than equally common non-associated chains. In an earlier analysis of approximately 600 of the donors, most TCR beta V segments were observed in productive rearrangements about 87% or about 30% of the time, broadly matching IMGT annotations. Strong co-occurrence of HLA alleles, especially DR and DQ, made assigning TCR associations to individual alleles difficult. The 87-base-pair reads could not distinguish some IMGT-functional V segments, including TRBV6-2 and TRBV6-3, so those segments were excluded. Because HLA typing was missing for some donors at each locus, association tests included only the typed subset. Presence/absence analyses assumed roughly uniform sequencing depth across donors, an assumption that may not hold. A later analysis reported that several top co-occurrence clusters appeared linked to parvovirus B19, influenza, CMV and Epstein-Barr virus. A further reported finding was that TCR beta sequences accurately predicted the HLA-A and HLA-B alleles for most subjects in the first cohort. The earlier analysis of 450 to 700 of the donors excluded some 16 rarely observed V segments, including chromosome 9 orphons, because counts were too low. At a false discovery rate of 0.05, a later analysis linked 15,000 to 20,000 TCR beta sequences to specific HLA alleles. A later genetic analysis associated a missense DCLRE1C variant with V-gene and J-gene trimming of TCR beta chains, and an independent cohort replicated the association. Correlated functional status among segregating V segments might reflect linkage disequilibrium, but an unknown experimental factor could not be ruled out. A cluster of highly shared sequence variants was judged likely to be a technical artifact of the sequencing pipeline. The cohort was sequenced for TCR beta chains only, and without alpha or paired-chain data the features that could be detected were limited. The study gave a list of 150 to 200 TCR beta chains associated with cytomegalovirus.

Sequenced input: PBMCs. This sequence originates from a man between 40 and 49 years old in good health and CMV-seronegative. Rearrangement joined TRBV5-4 to TRBJ1-6, with the D gene call left open. The CDR3 in this case is CASSSPRTGNNSPLHF. At the DNA level, the sequence is TGTGCCAGCAGCTCCCCCAGGACGGGAAATAATTCACCCCTCCACTTT.